This T cell receptor (beta chain) came from a study of regulatory T cells in long-lasting Graves disease. Study-level points and caveats: With a small sample size, accuracy may have been reduced.

Noted time point: newly diagnosed GD, antithyroid drugs for less than 3 months. Scientists built the TCR library using RNA that was extracted from PBMCs. A few counts support this clonotype. Its matching antigen is unknown. A single base separates this from a much larger clone, so it may be a read error. The conserved phenylalanine or tryptophan normally closing the CDR3 is absent here, so this likely arose from a read error. Building of the TCR beta libraries involved iRepertoire HTBI primers and Arm-PCR of CDR3 regions. One entry per CDR3 protein, called by TCRdb with MiXCR from the multiplex PCR reads. The table has some 250,000 distinct CDR3 sequences, about 18% seen once. With 3 bases removed from V and 4 bases from J, the gap between germline ends came to 10 bases. Germline lookup yields CDR1 SGHDN and CDR2 FVKESK. There are 14 residues in the CDR3.

Specimen: peripheral blood mononuclear cells (PBMCs), collected at new diagnosis, from a patient treated with antithyroid drugs. This chain connects TRBV14 to TRBJ2-1, with D possibly being TRBD1 (6 bases). The source is a female donor with Graves disease. In nucleotides, the CDR3 is TGTGCCAGCAGCCAGTGGACAGCGTACAATGAGCAGTTCCTC. This sequence encodes CASSQWTAYNEQFL.